The sequence of this TCR beta chain was determined in a study of T cells in Graves' hyperthyroidism and ophthalmopathy. This CDR3 spans 15 amino acids. Trimming cost V 1 base and J 1 base; bases outside gene matches: 2. Germline V gene data show CDR1 as SNHLY and CDR2 as FYNNEI. At least ten counts were recorded for this clonotype. There were TCR beta CDR3 regions amplified from RNA transcripts. During a first-round RT-PCR of the TCR CDR3, the HTBI primer set was used. TCRdb called the multiplex PCR reads again in MiXCR, with one record for every CDR3 protein. The sample contains approximately 700,000 distinct CDR3 sequences, nearly 45% of which appear only once.

Input material: peripheral blood or thyroid tissue (not recorded which). This chain joins TRBV2 and TRBJ2-7; 9 bases match TRBD1. The clonotype originates from an adult man with Graves' disease, either hyperthyroidism or ophthalmopathy (not recorded which). The CDR3 region has the DNA TGTGCCAGCAGTGAAGGACAGGGGGTTTCCTACGAGCAGTACTTC. Translated: CASSEGQGVSYEQYF.